This entry concerns a single T cell receptor beta chain. Its antigen remains unidentified. These data originate in a study of T cell responses to AZD1222 COVID-19 vaccine. Timing groups of about 4 and about 12 weeks for second doses were pooled. The junction had 6 bases not matched to a gene; V was cut back by 6 bases and J by 5 bases. CDR1 and CDR2 (germline): KGHSH, LQKENI. The CDR3 loop spans 13 amino acids. Generated by immunoSEQ multiplex PCR, the TCRdb table keeps only in-frame clones and is missing some. The repertoire has approximately 84,000 clones, roughly nine tenths of them found once; the top ten carry more than 2%. Study-level points and caveats: Spike-specific TCR breadth and depth were elevated following two AZD1222 doses. All repertoire sampling was performed exclusively after the peak T cell response.

This specimen consisted of peripheral blood, obtained 28 days after the second AZD1222 dose. The V gene is TRBV18, the J gene TRBJ1-2, with 7 bases that match TRBD1. The TCR sequence derives from an adult who received the AZD1222 COVID-19 vaccine. CDR3 sequence reads: CASSPDREYGYTF. CDR3 DNA: TGTGCCAGCTCTCCCGACAGGGAGTATGGCTACACCTTC.